The clone carrying this TCR beta chain was picked up many times. Its antigen is currently unknown. TCRdb used MiXCR to reprocess the reads, holding one entry per CDR3 protein. The repertoire consists of fewer than 350,000 distinct CDR3 sequences, with 15% to 20% occurring once and the leading ten covering approximately 12%. This sample was taken from a study of T cell repertoires in cytomegalovirus infection. Study as a whole: In public TCR beta signatures, there were indications of both CMV infection and matching HLA type. Findings and caveats of the study: HLA-C-restricted, CMV-specific TCR beta clonotypes were dominant ex vivo.

The receptor's source is a human donor in good health (CMV status not recorded). Some clones in this sample may be carry-over from other donors' samples. Sequenced: PBMCs.

The CDR3 DNA reads as TGTGCCAGCAGCCGTGGAGGGGACTACGAGCAGTACTTC. Protein: CASSRGGDYEQYF. The gene calls are TRBV4-2 and TRBJ2-7; tentative D call: TRBD2 (6 bases). Germline assignment: CDR1 LGHNA and CDR2 YNFKEQ. The CDR3 runs 13 residues. Trimming left V 4 bases short and J 3 bases short, with 10 bases between.